The 31 T cell receptor beta chains in this list originate from one sample, sequenced in a study of cytomegalovirus exposure and HLA in healthy donors (TCRdb year 2017). Library construction relied on the immunoSEQ multiplex PCR assay. For the multiplex PCR, a mixture combining 60 forward primers for TCR Vbeta segments and 13 reverse primers for TCR Jbeta segments was used. TCRdb took over this immuneACCESS table, retaining in-frame rearrangements with V and J assigned. Such tables are incomplete; in checked studies, under half of the missing clones stem from an unresolved V gene, and the remainder is unexplained. The sample records 150,000 or so clones, about 68% of which are singletons. Approximately 2.3% of the sample is in the top ten clones. Material: PBMCs. The receptors shown here come from a female donor in good health and CMV-seronegative.

This chain uses TRBV4-3 with TRBJ2-2, with D possibly being TRBD1 (6 bases). Germline-derived CDR1 and CDR2 are LGHNA and YSLEER. Trimming cost V 5 bases and J 1 base, with 11 bases left between them. This CDR3 is built from 15 residues. The CDR3 DNA reads as TGCGCCAGCAGCTCGGCCAGGGGGAACACCGGGGAGCTGTTTTTT. Translated, it gives CASSSARGNTGELFF.

The chain employs TRBV7-2 and TRBJ1-2, with D tentatively TRBD1 (6 bases). V lost 1 base to trimming and J lost 6 bases, with 9 bases between them. Germline V gene lookup returns CDR1 SGHTA and CDR2 FQGNSA. This CDR3 contains 13 residues. The CDR3 loop is CASSLGGGDGYTF. Written as DNA, the CDR3 is TGTGCCAGCAGCTTAGGAGGGGGTGATGGCTACACCTTC.

J is TRBJ2-4 and V is TRBV4-1; tentatively, D is TRBD1 (5 bases). CDR1 MGHRA and CDR2 YSYEKL come from the germline V gene. The CDR3 loop spans 16 amino acids. The V gene lost 2 bases and the J gene lost 7 bases, with 18 bases spanning the gap. The CDR3 loop is CASSQPTATRANIQYF. As DNA, the CDR3 is TGCGCCAGCAGCCAACCGACCGCGACCAGGGCCAACATTCAGTACTTC.

This clone was recorded a few times. The chain recombines TRBV9 with TRBJ2-5; TRBD2 matches at 9 bases. J gave up 2 bases and V 6 bases, and 8 bases lay outside the gene matches. The CDR3 runs 15 residues. Germline CDR1 and CDR2: SGDLS and YYNGEE. DNA of the CDR3: TGTGCCAGCAACCAGCATAGCGGGAGTCAAGAGACCCAGTACTTC. Protein sequence: CASNQHSGSQETQYF.

The chain has TRBV28 and TRBJ2-5; the D gene is possibly TRBD2 (5 bases). The DNA end is more similar to TRBJ2-7, so the J call may be wrong. There are 14 residues in the CDR3. CDR1 is MDHEN, CDR2 SYDVKM, per germline. CDR3: CASSLEGSPYEQYF. For the CDR3, the DNA is TGTGCCAGCAGTTTAGAGGGATCCCCCTACGAGCAGTACTTC.

The chain is built from TRBV5-1 and TRBJ2-7; the match to TRBD1 covers 8 bases. This CDR3 has 14 residues. The ends lost 8 bases at V and 6 bases at J; junction bases unmatched: 13. Per the germline V gene, CDR1 is SGHRS and CDR2 is YFSETQ. The CDR3 sequence: CASSTRDRGIEQYF. CDR3 bases: TGCGCCAGTTCGACCCGAGACAGGGGTATCGAGCAGTACTTC. Variable domain in full (rest from reference TRBV5-1 and TRBJ2-7): KAGVTQTPRYLIKTRGQQVTLSCSPISGHRSVSWYQQTPGQGLQFLFEYFSETQRNKGNFPGRFSGRQFSNSRSEMNVSTLELGDSALYLCASSTRDRGIEQYFGPGTRLTVT.

The rearrangement links TRBV4-2 to TRBJ2-3, with 12 bases that match TRBD2. V lost 0 bases to trimming and J lost 3 bases; unmatched junction nucleotides: 10. Per the germline V gene, CDR1 is LGHNA and CDR2 is YNFKEQ. This CDR3 contains 19 residues. The CDR3 protein is CASSQDLRLAGDGTDTQYF. CDR3 in DNA: TGTGCCAGCAGCCAAGACCTTCGACTAGCGGGAGACGGGACAGATACGCAGTATTTT.

This chain joins TRBV29-1 and TRBJ2-7; 7 bases fit TRBD1. This CDR3 contains 12 residues. CDR1 and CDR2 from the germline V gene are SQVTM and ANQGSEA. With 5 bases clipped from V and 13 bases from J, the junction kept 14 bases outside the gene matches. As DNA, the CDR3 is TGCAGCGTTTCTCCCCGGGACAGTGTACTTTACTTC. It specifies CSVSPRDSVLYF.

The rearrangement uses TRBV9 and TRBJ2-1; 7 bases fit TRBD1. The V gene end was trimmed by 4 bases and the J gene end by 5 bases; junction bases not matched to a gene: 9. This CDR3 spans 15 amino acids. Germline V gene data show CDR1 as SGDLS and CDR2 as YYNGEE. This CDR3 is CASSSASGQNNEQFF. The CDR3 nucleotides are TGTGCCAGCAGCTCTGCCTCGGGACAGAACAATGAGCAGTTCTTC.

V usage is TRBV7-2 and J usage is TRBJ2-7; 9 bases line up with TRBD2. The V segment lost 2 bases and the J segment 2 bases; nucleotides outside the gene matches: 4. This CDR3 spans 15 amino acids. CDR1 is SGHTA and CDR2 is FQGNSA in the germline V gene. CDR3 sequence: CASSLSPSGTYEQYF. DNA of the CDR3: TGTGCCAGCAGCTTATCGCCTAGCGGGACCTACGAGCAGTACTTC.

This clone was counted only a few times. The chain has TRBV10-2 and TRBJ1-5; 8 nucleotides align to TRBD1. CDR3 size: 15 residues. CDR1 is WSHSY, CDR2 SAAADI, per germline. Trimming took 6 bases from V and 6 from J; bases not matched to a gene: 10. The CDR3 reads CASSLDRGATQPQHF. In nucleotides, the CDR3 is TGCGCCAGCAGCCTTGACAGGGGCGCTACTCAGCCCCAGCATTTT.

This clone was detected a few times. The rearrangement joins TRBV6-1 to TRBJ1-1, with D maybe TRBD1 (6 bases). Trimming stripped 5 bases from V and 10 bases from J, with 11 bases between. Germline CDR1 reads MNHNS; CDR2 reads SASEGT. This CDR3 spans 11 amino acids. In DNA, the CDR3 is TGTGCCAGCAGTTACGGCAGGGGAGCTTTCTTT. Its translation: CASSYGRGAFF.

This chain links TRBV30 with TRBJ2-1; 10 bases align to TRBD2. Trimming removed 1 base from V and 10 bases from J; junction bases left unmatched: 10. Per germline, CDR1 GTSNPN and CDR2 SVGIG (reference sequence). The CDR3 is 15 amino acids. The CDR3 DNA reads TGTGCCTGGAGTGGTAGAATAGCGGGAGGAGGGGAGCAGTTCTTC. It codes for CAWSGRIAGGGEQFF.

The genes are TRBV13 and TRBJ1-1; perhaps TRBD1 as D (5 bases). The germline gives CDR1 PRHDT, CDR2 FYEKMQ (reference sequence). CDR3 length: 15 residues. V lost 5 bases, J lost 2 bases, and 15 bases lay in between. CDR3 coding DNA: TGTGCCAGCAGCACCTCCGACAGCCCAAACACTGAAGCTTTCTTT. This gives the protein CASSTSDSPNTEAFF. Filled out from reference TRBV13 and TRBJ1-1, the complete variable domain reads AAGVIQSPRHLIKEKRETATLKCYPIPRHDTVYWYQQGPGQDPQFLISFYEKMQSDKGSIPDRFSAQQFSDYHSELNMSSLELGDSALYFCASSTSDSPNTEAFFGQGTRLTVV.

The CDR3 loop is CSARGGGYTF. DNA of the CDR3: TGCAGTGCTAGAGGAGGTGGCTACACCTTC. This chain uses TRBV20-1 with TRBJ1-2, with no clear D. V lost 1 base to trimming and J lost 7 bases, with 4 bases between them. The germline V gene encodes CDR1 DFQATT and CDR2 SNEGSKA (reference sequence). The CDR3 spans 10 residues.

This clone occurred a few times. The chain is built from TRBV6-5 and TRBJ2-1; 8 bases are a match to TRBD2. The CDR3 consists of 16 residues. Germline CDR1 is MNHEY and CDR2 is SVGAGI. With V trimmed by 2 bases and J by 11 bases, 14 bases remained unmatched. The CDR3 spells CASSYKTSGAPYQQFF. The CDR3 nucleotides read TGTGCCAGCAGTTACAAAACTAGCGGAGCCCCTTATCAGCAGTTCTTC.

V is TRBV6-1 and J is TRBJ1-2; D is ambiguous. There are 14 residues in the CDR3. Looked up from germline, CDR1 is MNHNS and CDR2 is SASEGT. V dropped 3 bases and J dropped 4 bases, with 12 bases sitting between them. CDR3 in amino acids: CASSEARQVYGYTF. The CDR3 DNA follows: TGTGCCAGCAGTGAGGCCCGACAAGTCTATGGCTACACCTTC.

The chain recombines TRBV27 with TRBJ1-5, with D maybe TRBD1 (6 bases). This CDR3 has 14 amino acids. Between the trimmed V and J ends, which lost 0 bases and 7 bases, there was a span of 10 bases. Germline lookup yields CDR1 MNHEY and CDR2 SMNVEV (reference sequence). The DNA for the CDR3 is TGTGCCAGCAGTTTATCGCGGGGGGGCCAGCCCCAGCATTTT. Amino acids: CASSLSRGGQPQHF.

The rearrangement links TRBV6-1 to TRBJ2-7; tentatively, D is TRBD1 (5 bases). Germline CDR1 and CDR2: MNHNS and SASEGT. The CDR3 length is 14 residues. The V end lost 5 bases, the J end lost 1 base, and 12 bases lay between the germline ends. The CDR3 DNA reads TGTGCCAGCAGTTCTTACAGGAATTCCTACGAGCAGTACTTC. Residues: CASSSYRNSYEQYF.

The rearrangement joins TRBV6-5 to TRBJ2-2, with TRBD2 matching 7 bases. Looked up from germline, CDR1 is MNHEY and CDR2 is SVGAGI. V lost 0 bases, J lost 5 bases, and 6 bases stayed unmatched. The CDR3 is 16 residues long. The CDR3 reads CASSYSAGAGTGELFF. The CDR3 DNA sequence: TGTGCCAGCAGTTACTCGGCGGGAGCGGGAACCGGGGAGCTGTTTTTT.

This clone has only a few counts. The J gene is TRBJ1-4, the V gene TRBV6-5; TRBD1 is a possible D gene (5 bases). The CDR3 has 15 residues. The germline V gene encodes CDR1 MNHEY and CDR2 SVGAGI. V was trimmed by 2 bases and J by 7 bases, leaving 14 bases between them. For the CDR3, the DNA is TGTGCCAGCAGTTACCGAGTGGGGGGTATTGAAAAACTGTTTTTT. It specifies CASSYRVGGIEKLFF.

This rearrangement joins TRBV6-6 to TRBJ1-4; TRBD1 might be the D (5 bases). Trimming took off 1 base at V and 10 bases at J, with 13 bases between the two ends. Germline loops: CDR1 MNHNY, CDR2 SVGAGI (reference sequence). This CDR3 spans 14 amino acids. This CDR3 reads CASSYWGELAKLFF. DNA of the CDR3: TGTGCCAGCAGTTACTGGGGGGAGCTTGCAAAACTGTTTTTT.

The chain employs TRBV9 and TRBJ2-1; maybe TRBD2 (5 bases). Trimming left V 4 bases short and J 2 bases short, with 16 bases between. There are 16 residues in the CDR3. Germline CDR1 and CDR2: SGDLS and YYNGEE. The CDR3 DNA sequence: TGTGCCAGCAGCTCTCACCCCCGGGGAACCTACAATGAGCAGTTCTTC. This codes for CASSSHPRGTYNEQFF.

A few counts support this clone. CDR3 protein: CASSEEETGELFF. The CDR3 DNA reads as TGTGCCAGCAGTGAAGAGGAGACCGGGGAGCTGTTTTTT. J is TRBJ2-2 and V is TRBV6-1; no firm D call. V was clipped by 1 base and J by 5 bases, with 5 bases between them. CDR3 size: 13 residues. Looked up from germline, CDR1 is MNHNS and CDR2 is SASEGT.

The rearrangement uses TRBV7-3 and TRBJ2-1; 10 bases fit TRBD2. The CDR3 has 15 residues. Germline lookup yields CDR1 SGHTA and CDR2 FQGTGA. Trimming cost V 5 bases and J 9 bases; bases outside gene matches: 10. CDR3 sequence reads: CASSTGSGRAAEQFF. The CDR3 nucleotides are TGTGCCAGCAGCACTGGCAGCGGGAGGGCCGCTGAGCAGTTCTTC. Complete variable domain (other parts from reference TRBV7-3 and TRBJ2-1): GAGVSQTPSNKVTEKGKYVELRCDPISGHTALYWYRQSLGQGPEFLIYFQGTGAADDSGLPNDRFFAVRPEGSVSTLKIQRTERGDSAVYLCASSTGSGRAAEQFFGPGTRLTVL.

The chain combines TRBV28 with TRBJ2-1, with D perhaps TRBD1 (5 bases). Germline V CDR1 and CDR2: MDHEN, SYDVKM. The CDR3 contains 17 residues. With 3 bases removed from V and 8 bases from J, the gap between germline ends came to 23 bases. CDR3 region: CASSFRQWPTAGDEQFF. The CDR3 DNA reads TGTGCCAGCAGTTTCCGACAGTGGCCCACCGCAGGCGATGAGCAGTTCTTC.

The chain recombines TRBV7-2 with TRBJ2-5; TRBD1 is a possible D gene (6 bases). Per germline, CDR1 SGHTA and CDR2 FQGNSA. Trimming took off 2 bases at V and 1 base at J, with 8 bases between the two ends. CDR3 length equals 14 residues. The CDR3 coding sequence is TGTGCCAGCAGCTTACAGGGGCTCCAAGAGACCCAGTACTTC. Translating gives CASSLQGLQETQYF.

The chain couples TRBV6-5 to TRBJ2-1, with TRBD2 as a possible D gene (5 bases). V lost 2 bases, J lost 2 bases, and 10 bases lay in between. Germline CDR1 and CDR2: MNHEY and SVGAGI. The length of the CDR3 is 15 residues. CDR3 loop: CASSYGEGAYNEQFF. CDR3 in DNA: TGTGCCAGCAGTTACGGTGAGGGAGCCTACAATGAGCAGTTCTTC.

The chain recombines TRBV7-2 with TRBJ2-7; 12 nucleotides line up with TRBD2. The junction had 12 bases not matched to a gene; V was cut back by 0 bases and J by 9 bases. The CDR3 is 17 amino acids. Germline loops: CDR1 SGHTA, CDR2 FQGNSA. The CDR3 is CASSLAGGRTSGITQYF. CDR3 coding DNA: TGTGCCAGCAGCTTAGCTGGAGGGAGGACTAGCGGGATCACGCAGTACTTC.

This chain links TRBV7-2 with TRBJ2-4, with 8 bases lining up with TRBD1. V was pared by 2 bases and J by 1 base, with 1 base of the junction left unmatched. This CDR3 is built from 15 residues. Looked up from germline, CDR1 is SGHTA and CDR2 is FQGNSA. In DNA, the CDR3 is TGTGCCAGCAGCTTAAACAGGGGGGCCAAAAACATTCAGTACTTC. Translated: CASSLNRGAKNIQYF.

This clone was detected a few times. V and J are TRBV4-1 and TRBJ1-2, with D possibly TRBD1 on 6 matching bases. This CDR3 has 14 amino acids. The V end was cut by 6 bases, the J end by 8 bases, with 19 bases between. Germline assignment: CDR1 MGHRA and CDR2 YSYEKL. The CDR3 DNA follows: TGCGCCAGCAGACGAACCCCGGCGCAGGGGGGCTACACCTTC. As protein: CASRRTPAQGGYTF.